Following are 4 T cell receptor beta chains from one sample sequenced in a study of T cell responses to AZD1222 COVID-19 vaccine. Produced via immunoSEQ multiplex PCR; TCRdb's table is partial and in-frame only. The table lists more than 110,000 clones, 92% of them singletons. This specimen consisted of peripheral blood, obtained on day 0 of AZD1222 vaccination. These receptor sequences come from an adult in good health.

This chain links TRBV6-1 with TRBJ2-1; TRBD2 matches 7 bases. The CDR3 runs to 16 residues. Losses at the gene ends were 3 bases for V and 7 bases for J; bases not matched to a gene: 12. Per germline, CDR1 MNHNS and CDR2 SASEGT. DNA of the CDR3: TGTGCCAGCAGTGATACGGGAGGACCTCAACGGAATGAGCAGTTCTTC. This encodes CASSDTGGPQRNEQFF.

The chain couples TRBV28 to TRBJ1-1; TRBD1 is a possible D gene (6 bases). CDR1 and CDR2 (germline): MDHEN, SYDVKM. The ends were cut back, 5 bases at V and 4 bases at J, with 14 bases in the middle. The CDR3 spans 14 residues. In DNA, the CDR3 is TGTGCCAGCAGTATCCCCCCGGGGGCCACTGAAGCTTTCTTT. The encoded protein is CASSIPPGATEAFF.

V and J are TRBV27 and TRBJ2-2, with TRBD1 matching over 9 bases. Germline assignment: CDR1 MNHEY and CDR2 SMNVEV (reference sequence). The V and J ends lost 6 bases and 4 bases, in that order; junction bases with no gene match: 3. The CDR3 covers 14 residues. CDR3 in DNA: TGTGCCAGCAGATGGGGACAGGGCACCGGGGAGCTGTTTTTT. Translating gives CASRWGQGTGELFF.

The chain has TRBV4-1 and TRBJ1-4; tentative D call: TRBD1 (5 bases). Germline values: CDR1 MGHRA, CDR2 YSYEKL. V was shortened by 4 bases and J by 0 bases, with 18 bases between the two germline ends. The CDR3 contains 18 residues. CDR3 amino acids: CASSLSGTRRSTNEKLFF. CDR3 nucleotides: TGCGCCAGCAGCCTCTCCGGGACCCGAAGATCAACTAATGAAAAACTGTTTTTT.